These T cell receptor beta chains were read from a single sample in a study of tumor-infiltrating lymphocytes in primary liver carcinoma. MiXCR was run by TCRdb on the multiplex PCR reads, yielding one entry per CDR3 protein. The sample lists 310,000 or so distinct CDR3 sequences; less than 75% were seen once. The sequenced material came from peripheral blood. All receptors come from a man aged 40-49 years with primary liver carcinoma and hepatitis B virus infection. Both conserved end residues are part of each CDR3. The D gene is left open where the match is weak. Clone size appears in some rows only: once, few, many, or a class for an expanded clone.

J gene | D gene | V gene | clone size | CDR3 DNA | CDR3 protein
TRBJ1-3 | . | TRBV6-5 | . | TGTGCCAGCAGTTACTCGAGACCGAGCTATGGAAACACCATATACTTT | CASSYSRPSYGNTIYF
TRBJ1-6 | . | TRBV11-2 | . | TGTGCCAGCAGCTTAGGGCCCCCGGGAGAGCACTCACCCCTCCAGTTT | CASSLGPPGEHSPLQF
TRBJ2-7 | . | TRBV11-2 | . | TGTGTCAGCAGCCTCCCCTTTTCCTACAAGCAGTACTTC | CVSSLPFSYKQYF
TRBJ1-1 | . | TRBV29-1 | . | TGCAGCGGCCAAATGAGCACTGAAGCTTTCTTT | CSGQMSTEAFF
TRBJ1-2 | TRBD1 | TRBV6-6 | . | TGTGCCAGCATCGATCCCGGGACAGGTGGTTATGGCTACACCTTC | CASIDPGTGGYGYTF
TRBJ2-2 | . | TRBV7-9 | few | TGTGCCAGCAGCACCGAAGGAATGGGCACCGGGGAGCTGTTTTTT | CASSTEGMGTGELFF
TRBJ2-3 | TRBD2 | TRBV24-1 | . | TGTGCCACCAGCGGGACTAGCGGGCGGGGTCCAGATACGCAGTATTTT | CATSGTSGRGPDTQYF
TRBJ2-1 | . | TRBV29-1 | many | TGCAGCGTTGAAGACGGATCAGGGAATGAGCAGTTCTTC | CSVEDGSGNEQFF
TRBJ2-7 | TRBD1 | TRBV6-1 | . | TGTGCCAGCAGTGAGGGACAGATTCCTACTGACGAGCATTACTTC | CASSEGQIPTDEHYF
TRBJ2-1 | . | TRBV11-2 | . | TGTGCCAGCAGCTTACTACGGGAGTTCTACAATGAGCATTTCTTC | CASSLLREFYNEHFF
TRBJ1-3 | TRBD1 | TRBV30 | few | TGTGCCTGGAGTTTGGGACAGAGCTCTGGAAACACCATATATTTT | CAWSLGQSSGNTIYF
TRBJ2-2 | . | TRBV29-1 | . | TGCAGCGTTGATCGTGGACGGGACACCGGGGAGCTGCTTTTT | CSVDRGRDTGELLF
TRBJ1-5 | . | TRBV6-6 | . | TGTGCCAGCAGTTACGGAGACAGGAATTCTCCCCAGCATTTT | CASSYGDRNSPQHF
TRBJ1-1 | . | TRBV10-3 | few | TGTGCCATCAGGACCCAGGGGACTGAAGCTTTCTTT | CAIRTQGTEAFF
TRBJ2-5 | TRBD2 | TRBV14 | . | TGTGTCAGCAGCCAAGATCTATTAGGACTAGCGGGAGTGGAGACCCAGTACTTC | CVSSQDLLGLAGVETQYF